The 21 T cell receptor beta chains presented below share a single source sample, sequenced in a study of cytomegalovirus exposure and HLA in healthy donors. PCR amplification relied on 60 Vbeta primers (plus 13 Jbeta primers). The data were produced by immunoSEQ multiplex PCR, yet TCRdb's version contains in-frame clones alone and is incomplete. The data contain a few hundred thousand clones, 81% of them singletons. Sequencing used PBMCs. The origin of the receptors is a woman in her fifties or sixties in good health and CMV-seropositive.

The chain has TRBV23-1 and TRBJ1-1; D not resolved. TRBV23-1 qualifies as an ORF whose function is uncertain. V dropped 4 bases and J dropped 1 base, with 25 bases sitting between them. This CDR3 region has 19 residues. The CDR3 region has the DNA TGCGCCAGCAGTCCAACTGCGGGGAGGGTCGCGGGGAGGAACACTGAAGCTTTCTTT. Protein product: CASSPTAGRVAGRNTEAFF.

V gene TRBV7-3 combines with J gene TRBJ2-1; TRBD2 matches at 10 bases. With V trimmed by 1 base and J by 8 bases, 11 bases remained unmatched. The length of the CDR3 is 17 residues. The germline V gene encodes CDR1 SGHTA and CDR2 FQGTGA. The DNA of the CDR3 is TGTGCCAGCAGCTTAATAGGGCCTAGCGGGAGTGGGGATGAGCAGTTCTTC. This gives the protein CASSLIGPSGSGDEQFF.

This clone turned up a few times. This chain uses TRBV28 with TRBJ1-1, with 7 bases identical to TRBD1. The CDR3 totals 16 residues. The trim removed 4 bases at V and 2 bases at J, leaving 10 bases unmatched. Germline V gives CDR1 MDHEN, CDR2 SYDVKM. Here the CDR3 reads CASSSTGAITNTEAFF. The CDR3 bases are TGTGCCAGCAGTTCCACAGGGGCGATTACCAACACTGAAGCTTTCTTT.

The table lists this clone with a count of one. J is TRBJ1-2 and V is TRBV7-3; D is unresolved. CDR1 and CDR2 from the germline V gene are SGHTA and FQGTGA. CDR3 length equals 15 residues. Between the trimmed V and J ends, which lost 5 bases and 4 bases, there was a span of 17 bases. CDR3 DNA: TGTGCCAGCAGCCCGATTGGGGAGGGAGGCTATGGCTACACCTTC. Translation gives CASSPIGEGGYGYTF.

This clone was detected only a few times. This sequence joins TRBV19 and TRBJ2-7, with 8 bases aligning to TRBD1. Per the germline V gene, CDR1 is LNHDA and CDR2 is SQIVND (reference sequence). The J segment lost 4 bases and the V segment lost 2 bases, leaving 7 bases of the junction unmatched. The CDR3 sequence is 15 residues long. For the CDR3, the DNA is TGTGCCAGTAGTATAAAGAAGACAGGGGTGTACGAGCAGTACTTC. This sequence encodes CASSIKKTGVYEQYF.

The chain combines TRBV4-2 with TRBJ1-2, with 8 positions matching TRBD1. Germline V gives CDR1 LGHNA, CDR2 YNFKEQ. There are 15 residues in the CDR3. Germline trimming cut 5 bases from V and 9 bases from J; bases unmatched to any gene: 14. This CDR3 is CASSREGRGRGRYTF. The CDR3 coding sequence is TGTGCCAGCAGCAGGGAGGGCAGGGGGCGCGGGCGCTACACCTTC.

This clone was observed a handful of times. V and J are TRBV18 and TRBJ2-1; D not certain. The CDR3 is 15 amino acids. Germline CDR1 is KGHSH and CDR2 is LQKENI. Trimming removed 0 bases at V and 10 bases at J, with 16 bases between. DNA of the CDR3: TGTGCCAGCTCACCACCCCGTTCGGCGGCCGGCGAGCAGTTCTTC. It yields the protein CASSPPRSAAGEQFF.

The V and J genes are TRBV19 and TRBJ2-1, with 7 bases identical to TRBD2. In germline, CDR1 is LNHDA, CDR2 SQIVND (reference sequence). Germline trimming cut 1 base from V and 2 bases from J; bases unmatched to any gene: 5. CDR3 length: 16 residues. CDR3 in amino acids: CASSIGAGPTYNEQFF. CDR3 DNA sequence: TGTGCCAGTAGTATAGGAGCGGGACCTACCTACAATGAGCAGTTCTTC.

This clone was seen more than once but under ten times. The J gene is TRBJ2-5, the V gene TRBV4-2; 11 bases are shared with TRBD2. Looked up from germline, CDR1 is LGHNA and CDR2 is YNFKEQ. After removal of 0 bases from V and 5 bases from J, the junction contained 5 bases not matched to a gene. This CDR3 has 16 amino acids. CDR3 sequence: CASSQDHSGRGETQYF. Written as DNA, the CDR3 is TGTGCCAGCAGCCAAGACCATAGCGGGAGGGGGGAGACCCAGTACTTC.

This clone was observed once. The CDR3 DNA sequence: TGTGCCAGCAGTTACGAAACAGGGCAAGCTTTCTTT. This codes for CASSYETGQAFF. The rearrangement uses TRBV6-5 and TRBJ1-1; the D gene is possibly TRBD1 (6 bases). V was clipped by 2 bases and J by 9 bases, with 10 bases between them. This CDR3 contains 12 residues. The V gene's germline CDR1 is MNHEY and CDR2 SVGAGI.

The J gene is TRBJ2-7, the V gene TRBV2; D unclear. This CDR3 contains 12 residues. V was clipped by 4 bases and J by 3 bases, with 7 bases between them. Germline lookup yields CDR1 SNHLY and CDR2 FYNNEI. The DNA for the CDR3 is TGTGCCAGCAGTGCTTTCAGCTACGAGCAGTACTTC. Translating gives CASSAFSYEQYF.

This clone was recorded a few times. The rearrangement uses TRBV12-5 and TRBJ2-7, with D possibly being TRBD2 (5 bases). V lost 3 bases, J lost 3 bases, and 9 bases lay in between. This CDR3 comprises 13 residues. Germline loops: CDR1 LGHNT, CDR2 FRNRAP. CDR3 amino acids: CASGFSGFYEQYF. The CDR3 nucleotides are TGTGCTAGTGGTTTTTCGGGGTTCTACGAGCAGTACTTC. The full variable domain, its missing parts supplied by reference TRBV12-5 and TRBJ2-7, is DARVTQTPRHKVTEMGQEVTMRCQPILGHNTVFWYRQTMMQGLELLAYFRNRAPLDDSGMPKDRFSAEMPDATLATLKIQPSEPRDSAVYFCASGFSGFYEQYFGPGTRLTVT.

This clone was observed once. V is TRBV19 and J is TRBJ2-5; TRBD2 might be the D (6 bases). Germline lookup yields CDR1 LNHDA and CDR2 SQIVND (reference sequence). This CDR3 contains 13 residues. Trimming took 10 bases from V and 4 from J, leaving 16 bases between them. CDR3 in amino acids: CATTTRGRETQYF. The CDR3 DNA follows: TGTGCCACTACCACTCGGGGGAGAGAGACCCAGTACTTC.

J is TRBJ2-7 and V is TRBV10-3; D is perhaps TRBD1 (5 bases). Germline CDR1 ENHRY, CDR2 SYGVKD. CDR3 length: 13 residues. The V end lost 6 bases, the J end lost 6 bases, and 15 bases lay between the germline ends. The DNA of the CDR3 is TGTGCCATCAGGGATCAGGGTATGGGCGAGCAGTACTTC. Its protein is CAIRDQGMGEQYF.

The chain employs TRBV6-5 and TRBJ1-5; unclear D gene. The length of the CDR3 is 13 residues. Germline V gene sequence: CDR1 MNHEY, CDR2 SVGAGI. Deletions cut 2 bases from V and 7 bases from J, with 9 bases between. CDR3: CASSYTAGQPQHF. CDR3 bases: TGTGCCAGCAGTTACACAGCTGGGCAGCCCCAGCATTTT.

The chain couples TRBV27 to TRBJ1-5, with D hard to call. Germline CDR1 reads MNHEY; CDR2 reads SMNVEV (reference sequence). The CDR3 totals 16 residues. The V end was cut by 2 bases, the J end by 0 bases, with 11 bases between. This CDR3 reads CASSLPRAYSNQPQHF. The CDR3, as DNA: TGTGCCAGCAGTTTACCGAGGGCCTATAGCAATCAGCCCCAGCATTTT.

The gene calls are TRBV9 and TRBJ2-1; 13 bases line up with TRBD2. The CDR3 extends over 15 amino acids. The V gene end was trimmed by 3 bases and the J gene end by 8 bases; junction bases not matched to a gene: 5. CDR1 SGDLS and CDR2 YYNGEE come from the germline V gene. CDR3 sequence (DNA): TGTGCCAGCAGCGAAGGACTAGCGGGAGTGGATGAGCAGTTCTTC. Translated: CASSEGLAGVDEQFF.

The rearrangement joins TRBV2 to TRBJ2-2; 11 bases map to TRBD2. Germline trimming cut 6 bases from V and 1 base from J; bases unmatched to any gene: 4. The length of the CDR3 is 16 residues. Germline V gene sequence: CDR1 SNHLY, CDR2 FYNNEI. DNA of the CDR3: TGTGCCAGCAGGACGGGACTAGCGGAGAACACCGGGGAGCTGTTTTTT. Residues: CASRTGLAENTGELFF.

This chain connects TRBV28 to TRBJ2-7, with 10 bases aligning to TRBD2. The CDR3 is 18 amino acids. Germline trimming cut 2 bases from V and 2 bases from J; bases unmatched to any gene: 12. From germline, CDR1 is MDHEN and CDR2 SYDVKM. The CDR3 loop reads CASSLIGTGLAITYEQYF. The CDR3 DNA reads TGTGCCAGCAGTTTAATAGGGACGGGACTAGCGATAACCTACGAGCAGTACTTC.

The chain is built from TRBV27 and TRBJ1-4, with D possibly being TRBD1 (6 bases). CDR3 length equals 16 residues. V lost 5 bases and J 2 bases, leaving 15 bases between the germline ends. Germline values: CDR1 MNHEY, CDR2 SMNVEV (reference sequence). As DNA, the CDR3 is TGTGCCAGCAGTCCCCACCAGGGGCTGACTAATGAAAAACTGTTTTTT. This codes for CASSPHQGLTNEKLFF.

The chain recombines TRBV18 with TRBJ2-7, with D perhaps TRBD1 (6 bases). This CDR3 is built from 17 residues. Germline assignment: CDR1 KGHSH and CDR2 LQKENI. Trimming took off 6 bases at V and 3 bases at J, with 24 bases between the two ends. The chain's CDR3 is CASSYRTRGTVSYEQYF. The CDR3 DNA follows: TGTGCCAGCTCGTACCGGACGAGGGGGACCGTCAGCTACGAGCAGTACTTC.